The source of this T cell receptor (beta chain) is a study of blood T cell repertoires in COVID-19. Study summary: In each case, the material was cDNA or gDNA derived from T cells, B-cell-depleted T cells, or PBMCs.

Germline values: CDR1 SGHDN, CDR2 FVKESK. CDR3 length: 16 amino acids. V shed 4 bases, J shed 2 bases, and the junction held 9 bases outside the gene matches. Authors' processing steps: Reference gene primers were amplified, and this amplification served to estimate nucleated cell counts. The assay was immunoSEQ multiplex PCR, and TCRdb's table has in-frame clones only and misses some. V, J and clone size derive from that table, while D and trimming were established from the DNA sequence. The sample has about 260,000 clones, around 88% seen once. The sample taken for sequencing was PBMCs or T cells enriched from blood (not recorded which). The receptor's source is a woman in her forties with acute COVID-19. The chain joins TRBV14 to TRBJ1-1, with 8 positions matching TRBD1. The CDR3 here is CASSPDRAGYNTEAFF. CDR3 nucleotides: TGTGCCAGCAGCCCGGACAGGGCGGGGTACAACACTGAAGCTTTCTTT.